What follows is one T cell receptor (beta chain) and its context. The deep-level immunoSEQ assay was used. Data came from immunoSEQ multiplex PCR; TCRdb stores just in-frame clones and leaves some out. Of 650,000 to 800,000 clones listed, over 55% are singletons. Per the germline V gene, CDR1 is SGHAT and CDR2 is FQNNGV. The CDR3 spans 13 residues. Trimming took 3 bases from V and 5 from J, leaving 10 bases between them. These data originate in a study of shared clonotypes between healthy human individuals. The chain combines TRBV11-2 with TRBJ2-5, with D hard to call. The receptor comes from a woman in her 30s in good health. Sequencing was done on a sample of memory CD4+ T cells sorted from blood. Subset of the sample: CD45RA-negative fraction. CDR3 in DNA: TGTGCCAGCAGCTTCGCCCCGAGGGAGACCCAGTACTTC. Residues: CASSFAPRETQYF.